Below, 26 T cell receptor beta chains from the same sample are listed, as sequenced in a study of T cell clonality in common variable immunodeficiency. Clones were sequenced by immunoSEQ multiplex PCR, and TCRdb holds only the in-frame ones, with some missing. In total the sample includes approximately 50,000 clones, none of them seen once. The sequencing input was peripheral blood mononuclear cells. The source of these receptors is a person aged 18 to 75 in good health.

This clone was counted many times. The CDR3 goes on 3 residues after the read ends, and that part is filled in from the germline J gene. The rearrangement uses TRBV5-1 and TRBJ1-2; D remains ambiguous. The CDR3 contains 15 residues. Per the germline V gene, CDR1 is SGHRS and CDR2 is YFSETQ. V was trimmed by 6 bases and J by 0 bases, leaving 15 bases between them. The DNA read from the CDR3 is TGCGCCAGCACCCTCAGAGAGAAGACTAACTATGGC. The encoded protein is CASTLREKTNYG. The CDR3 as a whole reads CASTLREKTNYGYTF. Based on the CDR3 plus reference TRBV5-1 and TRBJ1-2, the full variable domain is KAGVTQTPRYLIKTRGQQVTLSCSPISGHRSVSWYQQTPGQGLQFLFEYFSETQRNKGNFPGRFSGRQFSNSRSEMNVSTLELGDSALYLCASTLREKTNYGYTFGSGTRLTVV.

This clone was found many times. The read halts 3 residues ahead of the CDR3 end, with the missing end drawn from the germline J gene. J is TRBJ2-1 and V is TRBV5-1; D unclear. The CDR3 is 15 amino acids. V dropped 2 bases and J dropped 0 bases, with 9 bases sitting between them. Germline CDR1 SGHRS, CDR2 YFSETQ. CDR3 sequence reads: CASSFETRSYNEQFF. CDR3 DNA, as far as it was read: TGCGCCAGCAGCTTCGAGACTCGCTCCTACAATGAG.

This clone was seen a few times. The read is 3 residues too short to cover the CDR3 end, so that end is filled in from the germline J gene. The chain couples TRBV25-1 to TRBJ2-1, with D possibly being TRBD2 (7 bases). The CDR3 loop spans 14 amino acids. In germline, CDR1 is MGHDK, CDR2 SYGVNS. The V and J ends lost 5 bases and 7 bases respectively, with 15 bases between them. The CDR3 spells CASSRHGGANEQFF. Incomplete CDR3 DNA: TGTGCCAGCAGTAGACATGGGGGGGCTAATGAG.

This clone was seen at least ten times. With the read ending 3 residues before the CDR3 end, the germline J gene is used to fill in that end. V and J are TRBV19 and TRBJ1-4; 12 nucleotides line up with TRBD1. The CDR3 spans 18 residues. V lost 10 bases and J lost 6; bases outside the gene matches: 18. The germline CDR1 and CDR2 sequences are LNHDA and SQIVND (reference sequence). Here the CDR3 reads CATLPGQGALEEDEKLFF. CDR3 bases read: TGTGCCACCCTACCGGGACAGGGGGCGTTAGAGGAGGATGAAAAA.

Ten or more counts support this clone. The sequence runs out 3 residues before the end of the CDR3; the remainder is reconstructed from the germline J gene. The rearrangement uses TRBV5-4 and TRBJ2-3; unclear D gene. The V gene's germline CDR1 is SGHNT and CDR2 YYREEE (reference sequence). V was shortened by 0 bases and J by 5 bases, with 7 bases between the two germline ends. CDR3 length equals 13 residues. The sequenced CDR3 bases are TGTGCCAGCAGCTTGGACAATAAAGATACG. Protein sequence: CASSLDNKDT. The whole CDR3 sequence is CASSLDNKDTQYF. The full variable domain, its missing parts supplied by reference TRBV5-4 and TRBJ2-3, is ETGVTQSPTHLIKTRGQQVTLRCSSQSGHNTVSWYQQALGQGPQFIFQYYREEENGRGNFPPRFSGLQFPNYSSELNVNALELDDSALYLCASSLDNKDTQYFGPGTRLTVL.

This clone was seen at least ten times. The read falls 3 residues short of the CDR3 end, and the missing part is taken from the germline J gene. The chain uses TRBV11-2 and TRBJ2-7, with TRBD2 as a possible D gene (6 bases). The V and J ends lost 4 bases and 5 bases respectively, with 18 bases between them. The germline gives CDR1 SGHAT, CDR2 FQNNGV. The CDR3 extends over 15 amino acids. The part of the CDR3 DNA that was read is TGTGCCAGCAGCTACAGCGGGCTAGCTAACCACGAG. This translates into CASSYSGLANHE. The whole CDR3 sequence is CASSYSGLANHEQYF.

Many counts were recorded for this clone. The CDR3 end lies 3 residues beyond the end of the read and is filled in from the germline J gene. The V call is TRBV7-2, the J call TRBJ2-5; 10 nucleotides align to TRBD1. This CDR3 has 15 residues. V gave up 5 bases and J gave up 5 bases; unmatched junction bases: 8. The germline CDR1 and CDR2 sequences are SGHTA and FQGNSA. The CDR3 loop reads CASSRGTGEAETQYF. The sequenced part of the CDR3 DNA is TGTGCCAGCAGCCGCGGGACAGGGGAAGCGGAGACC.

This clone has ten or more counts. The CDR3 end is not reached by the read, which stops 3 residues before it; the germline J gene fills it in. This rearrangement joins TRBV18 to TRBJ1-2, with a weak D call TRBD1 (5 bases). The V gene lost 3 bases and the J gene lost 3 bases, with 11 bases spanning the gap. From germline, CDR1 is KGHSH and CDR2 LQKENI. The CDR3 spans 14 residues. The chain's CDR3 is CASSPPRVDYGYTF. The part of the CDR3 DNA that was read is TGTGCCAGCTCACCCCCCAGGGTGGACTATGGC.

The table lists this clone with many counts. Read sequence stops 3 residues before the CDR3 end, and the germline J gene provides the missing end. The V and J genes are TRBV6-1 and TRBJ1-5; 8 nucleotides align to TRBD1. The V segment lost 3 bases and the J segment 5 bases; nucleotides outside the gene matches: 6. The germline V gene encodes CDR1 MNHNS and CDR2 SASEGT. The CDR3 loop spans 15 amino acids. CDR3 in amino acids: CASSDGQGGYQPQHF. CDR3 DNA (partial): TGTGCCAGCAGTGATGGACAGGGTGGTTATCAGCCC.

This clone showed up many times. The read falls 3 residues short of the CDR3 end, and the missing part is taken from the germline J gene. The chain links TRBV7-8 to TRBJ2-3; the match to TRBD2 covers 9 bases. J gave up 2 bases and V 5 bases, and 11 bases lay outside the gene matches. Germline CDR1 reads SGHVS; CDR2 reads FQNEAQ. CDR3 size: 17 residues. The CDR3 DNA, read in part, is TGTGCCAGCAGCCTAGGATTAGCGGGGGCGAACACAGATACG. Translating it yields CASSLGLAGANTDT. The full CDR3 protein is CASSLGLAGANTDTQYF.

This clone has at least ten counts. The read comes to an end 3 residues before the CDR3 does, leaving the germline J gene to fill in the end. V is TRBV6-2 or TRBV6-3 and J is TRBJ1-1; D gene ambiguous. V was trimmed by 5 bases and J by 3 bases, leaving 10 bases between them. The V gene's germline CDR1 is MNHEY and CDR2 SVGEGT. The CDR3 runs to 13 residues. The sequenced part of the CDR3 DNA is TGTGCCAGCAGTCGTCAAGCGGACACTGAA. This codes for CASSRQADTE. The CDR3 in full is CASSRQADTEAFF.

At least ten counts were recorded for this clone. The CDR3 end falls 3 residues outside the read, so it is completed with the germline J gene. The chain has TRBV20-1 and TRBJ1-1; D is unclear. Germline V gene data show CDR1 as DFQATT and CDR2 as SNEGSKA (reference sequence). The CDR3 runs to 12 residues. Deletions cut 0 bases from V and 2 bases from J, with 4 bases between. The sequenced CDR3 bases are TGCAGTGCTAGAGACCTAAACACTGAA. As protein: CSARDLNTE. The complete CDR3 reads CSARDLNTEAFF.

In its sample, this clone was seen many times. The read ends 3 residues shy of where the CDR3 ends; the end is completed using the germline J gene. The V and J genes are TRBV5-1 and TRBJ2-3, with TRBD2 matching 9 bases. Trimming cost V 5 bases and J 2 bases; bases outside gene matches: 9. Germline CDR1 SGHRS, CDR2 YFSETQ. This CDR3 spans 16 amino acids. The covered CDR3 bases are TGCGCCAGCAGTGAAGTAGCGGGAGTTCCCACAGATACG. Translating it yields CASSEVAGVPTDT. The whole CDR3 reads CASSEVAGVPTDTQYF.

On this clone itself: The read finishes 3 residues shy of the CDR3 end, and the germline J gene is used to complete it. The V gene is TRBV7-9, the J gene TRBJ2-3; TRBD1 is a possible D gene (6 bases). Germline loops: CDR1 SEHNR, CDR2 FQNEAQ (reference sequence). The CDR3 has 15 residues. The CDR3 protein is CASSSNDRNNQPQYF. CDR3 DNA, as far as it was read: TGTGCCAGCAGCTCCAATGACAGGAACAATCAGCCG.

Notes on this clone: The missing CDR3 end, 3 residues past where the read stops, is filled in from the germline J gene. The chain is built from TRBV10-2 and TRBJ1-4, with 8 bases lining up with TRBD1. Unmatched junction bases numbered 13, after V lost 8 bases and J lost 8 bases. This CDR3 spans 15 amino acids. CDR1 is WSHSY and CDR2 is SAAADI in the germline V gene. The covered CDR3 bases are TGCGCCAGCCTCTCCCGGACAGGGTCGGACGAAAAA. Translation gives CASLSRTGSDEK. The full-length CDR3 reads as CASLSRTGSDEKLFF.

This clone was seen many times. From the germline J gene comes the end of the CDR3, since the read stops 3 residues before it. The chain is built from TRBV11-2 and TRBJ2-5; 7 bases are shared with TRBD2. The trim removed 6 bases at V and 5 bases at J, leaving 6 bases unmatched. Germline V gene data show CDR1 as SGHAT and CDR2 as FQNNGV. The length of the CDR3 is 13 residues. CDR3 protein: CASSTREGETQYF. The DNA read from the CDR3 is TGTGCCAGCAGTACCAGGGAGGGGGAGACC.

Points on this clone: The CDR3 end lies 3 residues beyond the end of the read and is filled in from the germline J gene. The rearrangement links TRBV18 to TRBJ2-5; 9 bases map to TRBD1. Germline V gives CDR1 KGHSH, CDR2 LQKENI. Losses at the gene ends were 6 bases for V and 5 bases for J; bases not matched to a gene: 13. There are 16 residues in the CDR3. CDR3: CASSPLPRDRGETQYF. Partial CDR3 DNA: TGTGCCAGCTCCCCCCTCCCCCGCGACAGGGGGGAGACC. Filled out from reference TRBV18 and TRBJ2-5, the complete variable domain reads NAGVMQNPRHLVRRRGQEARLRCSPMKGHSHVYWYRQLPEEGLKFMVYLQKENIIDESGMPKERFSAEFPKEGPSILRIQQVVRGDSAAYFCASSPLPRDRGETQYFGPGTRLLVL.

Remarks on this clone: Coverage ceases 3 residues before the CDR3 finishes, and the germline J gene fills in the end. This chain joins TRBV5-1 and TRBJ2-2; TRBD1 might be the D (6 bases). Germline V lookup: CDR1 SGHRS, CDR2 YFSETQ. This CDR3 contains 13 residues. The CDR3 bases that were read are TGCGCCAGCAGCTCTGGGACCACAGGGAAG. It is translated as CASSSGTTGK. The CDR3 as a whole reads CASSSGTTGKLFF. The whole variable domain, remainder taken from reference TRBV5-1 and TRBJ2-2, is KAGVTQTPRYLIKTRGQQVTLSCSPISGHRSVSWYQQTPGQGLQFLFEYFSETQRNKGNFPGRFSGRQFSNSRSEMNVSTLELGDSALYLCASSSGTTGKLFFGEGSRLTVL.

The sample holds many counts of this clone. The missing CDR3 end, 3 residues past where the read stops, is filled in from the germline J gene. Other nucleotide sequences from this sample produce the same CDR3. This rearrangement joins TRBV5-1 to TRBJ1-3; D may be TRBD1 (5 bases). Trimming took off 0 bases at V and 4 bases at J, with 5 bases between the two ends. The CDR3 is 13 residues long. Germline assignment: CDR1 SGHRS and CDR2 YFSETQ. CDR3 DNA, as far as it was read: TGCGCCAGCAGCTTGGGGGGCGGAAACACC. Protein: CASSLGGGNT. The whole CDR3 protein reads CASSLGGGNTIYF.

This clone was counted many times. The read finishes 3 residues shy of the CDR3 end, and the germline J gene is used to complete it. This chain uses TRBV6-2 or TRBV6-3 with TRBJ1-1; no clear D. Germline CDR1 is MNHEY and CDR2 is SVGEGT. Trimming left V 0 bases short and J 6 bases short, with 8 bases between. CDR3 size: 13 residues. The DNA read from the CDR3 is TGTGCCAGCAGTTACTCCCTGAGGTCTGAA. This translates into CASSYSLRSE. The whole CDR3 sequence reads CASSYSLRSEAFF.

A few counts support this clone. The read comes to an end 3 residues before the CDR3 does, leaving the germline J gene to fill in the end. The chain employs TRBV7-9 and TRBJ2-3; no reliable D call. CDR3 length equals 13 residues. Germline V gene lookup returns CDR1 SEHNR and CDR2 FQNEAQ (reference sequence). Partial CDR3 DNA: TGTGCCAGCAGCTTCTTAGGCGGTGAGACG. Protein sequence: CASSFLGGET. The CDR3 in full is CASSFLGGETQYF.

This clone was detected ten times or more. The CDR3 spells CASSLSRSGNQPQHF. CDR3 DNA, as far as it was read: TGTGCCAGCAGTTTATCTAGGAGCGGCAATCAGCCC. This sequence joins TRBV12-3 or TRBV12-4 and TRBJ1-5; D unresolved. The CDR3 is cut off 3 residues early in the read; its end comes from the germline J gene. The germline V and J ends were trimmed by 2 bases and 2 bases, with 10 bases remaining between them. The CDR3 is 15 residues long.

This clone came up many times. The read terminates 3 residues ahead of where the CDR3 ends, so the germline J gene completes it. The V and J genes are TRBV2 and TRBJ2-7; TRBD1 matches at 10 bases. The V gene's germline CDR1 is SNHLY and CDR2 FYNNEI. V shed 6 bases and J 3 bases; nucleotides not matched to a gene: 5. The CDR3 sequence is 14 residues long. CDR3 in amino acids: CASRPGQGHYEQYF. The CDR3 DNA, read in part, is TGTGCCAGCAGGCCGGGACAGGGGCACTACGAG.

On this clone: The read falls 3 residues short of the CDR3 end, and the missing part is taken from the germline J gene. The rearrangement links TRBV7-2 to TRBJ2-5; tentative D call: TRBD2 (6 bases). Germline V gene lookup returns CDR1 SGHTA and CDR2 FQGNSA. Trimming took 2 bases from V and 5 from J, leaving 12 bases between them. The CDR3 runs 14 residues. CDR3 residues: CASSLWGEGETQYF. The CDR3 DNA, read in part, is TGTGCCAGCAGCTTATGGGGGGAAGGGGAGACC.

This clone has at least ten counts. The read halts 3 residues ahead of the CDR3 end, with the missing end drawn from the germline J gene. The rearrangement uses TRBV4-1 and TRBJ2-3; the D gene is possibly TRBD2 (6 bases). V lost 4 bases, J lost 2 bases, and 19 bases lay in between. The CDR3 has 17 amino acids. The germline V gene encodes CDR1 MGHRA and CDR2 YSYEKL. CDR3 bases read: TGCGCCAGCAGCCCGAGGGAGAATAGCGGAGTCACAGATACG. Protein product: CASSPRENSGVTDT. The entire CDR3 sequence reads CASSPRENSGVTDTQYF.

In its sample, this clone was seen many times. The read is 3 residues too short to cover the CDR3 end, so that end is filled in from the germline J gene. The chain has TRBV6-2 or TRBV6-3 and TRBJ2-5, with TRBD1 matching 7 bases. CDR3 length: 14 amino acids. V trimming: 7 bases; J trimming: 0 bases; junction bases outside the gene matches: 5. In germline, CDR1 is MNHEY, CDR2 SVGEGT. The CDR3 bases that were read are TGTGCCAGCATCGGGGACAGCTACCAAGAGACC. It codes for CASIGDSYQET. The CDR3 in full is CASIGDSYQETQYF.